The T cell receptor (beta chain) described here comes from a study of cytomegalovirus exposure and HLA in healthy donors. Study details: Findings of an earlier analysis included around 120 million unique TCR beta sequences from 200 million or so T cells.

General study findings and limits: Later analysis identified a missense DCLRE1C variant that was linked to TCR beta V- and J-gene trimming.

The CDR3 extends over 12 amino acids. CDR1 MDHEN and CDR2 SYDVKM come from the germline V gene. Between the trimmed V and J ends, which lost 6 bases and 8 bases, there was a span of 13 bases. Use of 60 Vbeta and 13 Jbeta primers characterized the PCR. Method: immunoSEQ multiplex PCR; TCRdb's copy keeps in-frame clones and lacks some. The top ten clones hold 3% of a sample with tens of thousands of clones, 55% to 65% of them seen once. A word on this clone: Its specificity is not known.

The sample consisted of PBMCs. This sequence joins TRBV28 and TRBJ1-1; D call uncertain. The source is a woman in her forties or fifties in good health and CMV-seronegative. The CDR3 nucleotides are TGTGCCAGCAGGCCTCCTACTTCGGAAGCTTTCTTT. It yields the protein CASRPPTSEAFF.